The 27 T cell receptor beta chains listed next were all sequenced from one sample in a study of T cells in localized non-small cell lung cancer. The repertoire was sequenced with immunoSEQ multiplex PCR; TCRdb's copy has only in-frame clones and lacks some. The sample contains 25,000 to 30,000 clones, roughly 89% of which appear only once. Sequencing used peripheral blood, obtained before any cancer treatment. The receptor source for this set is a woman aged 18-50 years with stage I lung adenocarcinoma.

This chain joins TRBV7-2 and TRBJ2-1; 7 nucleotides agree with TRBD2. The J segment lost 6 bases and the V segment lost 5 bases, leaving 7 bases of the junction unmatched. Germline V gene sequence: CDR1 SGHTA, CDR2 FQGNSA. This CDR3 has 14 residues. CDR3 in DNA: TGTGCCAGCAGCCCCGGGACTACGCTCAATGAGCAGTTCTTC. Protein product: CASSPGTTLNEQFF.

In regard to this clone: Other DNA sequences in this sample translate to the same CDR3. The gene calls are TRBV18 and TRBJ2-1; 8 positions agree with TRBD2. The CDR3 length is 15 residues. Per germline, CDR1 KGHSH and CDR2 LQKENI. V lost 6 bases and J lost 4; bases outside the gene matches: 8. The CDR3 region is CASSTSGSPYNEQFF. For the CDR3, the DNA is TGTGCCAGCTCTACCAGCGGGAGTCCGTACAATGAGCAGTTCTTC.

The chain recombines TRBV10-1 with TRBJ2-3, with 13 bases identical to TRBD2. This CDR3 spans 15 amino acids. Germline V CDR1 and CDR2: WNHNN, SYGVQD (reference sequence). Unmatched junction bases numbered 4, after V lost 4 bases and J lost 6 bases. The CDR3 here is CASSVGTSGKDTQYF. Written as DNA, the CDR3 is TGCGCCAGCAGTGTGGGGACTAGCGGGAAGGATACGCAGTATTTT.

This clone was detected a few times. The chain has TRBV11-2 and TRBJ2-5; 8 bases align to TRBD1. The CDR3 totals 16 residues. The V gene's germline CDR1 is SGHAT and CDR2 FQNNGV. The ends lost 5 bases at V and 1 base at J; junction bases unmatched: 9. CDR3 amino acids: CASSERTGSSQETQYF. CDR3 nucleotide sequence: TGTGCCAGCAGCGAAAGGACAGGGTCTAGCCAAGAGACCCAGTACTTC.

The CDR3: CASSSRQPYEQYF. The CDR3 DNA reads as TGTGCCAGCAGCTCCCGACAGCCCTACGAGCAGTACTTC. The rearrangement links TRBV11-2 to TRBJ2-7, with D perhaps matching TRBD1 (5 bases). The V end lost 4 bases, the J end lost 2 bases, and 9 bases lay between the germline ends. The CDR3 runs 13 residues. Looked up from germline, CDR1 is SGHAT and CDR2 is FQNNGV.

The V and J genes are TRBV28 and TRBJ2-7; the D gene is possibly TRBD1 (6 bases). This CDR3 spans 12 amino acids. Trimming removed 10 bases at V and 3 bases at J, with 13 bases between. CDR1 and CDR2 from the germline V gene are MDHEN and SYDVKM. CDR3 sequence reads: CATTGKVYEQYF. The CDR3 region has the DNA TGTGCCACCACAGGGAAAGTCTACGAGCAGTACTTC.

This clone was detected only once. V gene TRBV13 combines with J gene TRBJ2-2; D perhaps matches TRBD1 (6 bases). Trimming shortened V by 2 bases and J by 7 bases, and 11 bases separated the two germline ends. Looked up from germline, CDR1 is PRHDT and CDR2 is FYEKMQ (reference sequence). The CDR3 extends over 14 amino acids. The CDR3 DNA sequence: TGTGCCAGCAGCTTAAGGGGGAATAACGGGGAGCTGTTTTTT. This encodes CASSLRGNNGELFF. Using reference TRBV13 and TRBJ2-2 for the parts outside the CDR3, the full variable domain is AAGVIQSPRHLIKEKRETATLKCYPIPRHDTVYWYQQGPGQDPQFLISFYEKMQSDKGSIPDRFSAQQFSDYHSELNMSSLELGDSALYFCASSLRGNNGELFFGEGSRLTVL.

This clone was picked up one time. The chain has TRBV6-1 and TRBJ2-1, with 8 bases matching TRBD2. Looked up from germline, CDR1 is MNHNS and CDR2 is SASEGT. The CDR3 spans 14 residues. V trimming: 2 bases; J trimming: 7 bases; junction bases outside the gene matches: 4. Written as DNA, the CDR3 is TGTGCCAGCAGTGAAACGGGAGGGTCAAATGAGCAGTTCTTC. It encodes CASSETGGSNEQFF.

In DNA, the CDR3 is TGTGCCAGCAGCTTGTACTCCGGGACAGGGTCCACTGAAGCTTTCTTT. Translated, it gives CASSLYSGTGSTEAFF. V usage is TRBV5-6 and J usage is TRBJ1-1; 9 bases match TRBD1. The germline V gene has CDR1 SGHDT and CDR2 YYEEEE. Unmatched junction bases numbered 8, after V lost 1 base and J lost 4 bases. This CDR3 comprises 16 residues.

The rearrangement uses TRBV7-9 and TRBJ1-6; D is unresolved. Germline V gives CDR1 SEHNR, CDR2 FQNEAQ (reference sequence). V was trimmed by 2 bases and J by 6 bases, leaving 5 bases between them. CDR3 size: 13 residues. In DNA form, the CDR3 reads TGTGCCAGCAGCTTACAGAGTAATTCACCCCTCCACTTT. Its translation: CASSLQSNSPLHF. Full variable domain (outside the CDR3, taken from reference TRBV7-9 and TRBJ1-6): DTGVSQNPRHKITKRGQNVTFRCDPISEHNRLYWYRQTLGQGPEFLTYFQNEAQLEKSRLLSDRFSAERPKGSFSTLEIQRTEQGDSAMYLCASSLQSNSPLHFGNGTRLTVT.

The chain joins TRBV5-1 to TRBJ2-5; no definite D call. V was trimmed by 3 bases and J by 2 bases, leaving 11 bases between them. The CDR3 extends over 14 amino acids. Germline V lookup: CDR1 SGHRS, CDR2 YFSETQ. The CDR3 region is CASSSGRLQETQYF. The CDR3 coding sequence is TGCGCCAGCAGCTCAGGACGGCTACAAGAGACCCAGTACTTC.

This clone was detected once. This chain uses TRBV29-1 with TRBJ2-5, with TRBD2 as a possible D gene (7 bases). The germline V and J ends were trimmed by 3 bases and 11 bases, with 22 bases remaining between them. Germline V lookup: CDR1 SQVTM, CDR2 ANQGSEA. This CDR3 is 14 amino acids long. Here the CDR3 DNA reads TGCAGCGTTGAGTTAAGGGGGGGCGCGGGGGAGCAGTACTTC. Residues: CSVELRGGAGEQYF. The full variable domain, with the rest looked up from reference TRBV29-1 and TRBJ2-5, is SAVISQKPSRDICQRGTSLTIQCQVDSQVTMMFWYRQQPGQSLTLIATANQGSEATYESGFVIDKFPISRPNLTFSTLTVSNMSPEDSSIYLCSVELRGGAGEQYFGPGTRLLVL.

This rearrangement joins TRBV6-6 to TRBJ2-5, with D perhaps TRBD1 or TRBD2 (5 bases each). This CDR3 has 15 residues. CDR1 is MNHNY, CDR2 SVGAGI, per germline (reference sequence). The germline V and J ends were trimmed by 5 bases and 5 bases, with 18 bases remaining between them. DNA for the CDR3: TGTGCCAGCAGTGGGGGTTTGTTGGGCACGGAGACCCAGTACTTC. Translating it yields CASSGGLLGTETQYF.

The sample holds one count of this clone. J is TRBJ1-1 and V is TRBV6-4; 8 positions agree with TRBD1. V trimming: 4 bases; J trimming: 9 bases; junction bases outside the gene matches: 7. CDR3 length: 13 amino acids. Germline values: CDR1 MRHNA, CDR2 SNTAGT. The CDR3 protein is CASSVDREEKAFF. In DNA form, the CDR3 reads TGTGCCAGCAGTGTGGACAGGGAGGAAAAAGCTTTCTTT.

This rearrangement joins TRBV28 to TRBJ1-2, with TRBD1 matching 8 bases. This CDR3 is 13 amino acids long. With 8 bases clipped from V and 5 bases from J, the junction kept 7 bases outside the gene matches. Germline CDR1 MDHEN, CDR2 SYDVKM. CDR3 sequence reads: CASWKDRAYGYTF. The CDR3 DNA is TGTGCCAGCTGGAAGGACAGGGCTTATGGCTACACCTTC.

V is TRBV18 and J is TRBJ2-1; TRBD1 agrees at 10 bases. CDR3 length: 14 amino acids. Trimming took 3 bases from V and 8 from J; bases not matched to a gene: 4. In germline, CDR1 is KGHSH, CDR2 LQKENI. The CDR3 DNA reads as TGTGCCAGCTCACCCCGACAGGGGGCCTATGAGCAGTTCTTC. Encoded protein: CASSPRQGAYEQFF.

The chain recombines TRBV27 with TRBJ1-1; 7 bases map to TRBD1. Germline V lookup: CDR1 MNHEY, CDR2 SMNVEV (reference sequence). The J segment lost 0 bases and the V segment lost 4 bases, leaving 5 bases of the junction unmatched. This CDR3 has 15 amino acids. CDR3: CASSSIQGLNTEAFF. The DNA of the CDR3 is TGTGCCAGCAGTTCGATACAGGGGCTGAACACTGAAGCTTTCTTT.

The rearrangement joins TRBV18 to TRBJ2-7; D unresolved. This CDR3 region has 12 residues. CDR1 is KGHSH and CDR2 is LQKENI in the germline V gene. V lost 2 bases, J lost 2 bases, and 4 bases lay in between. CDR3 amino acids: CASSPDAYEQYF. CDR3 in DNA: TGTGCCAGCTCACCAGACGCCTACGAGCAGTACTTC.

V is TRBV6-5 and J is TRBJ2-7; TRBD1 matches at 7 bases. V shed 8 bases and J 3 bases; nucleotides not matched to a gene: 10. This CDR3 is built from 14 residues. Germline-derived CDR1 and CDR2 are MNHEY and SVGAGI. The CDR3 region has the DNA TGTGCCAGCCAAGAGGGACAGCGGATCTACGAGCAGTACTTC. It yields the protein CASQEGQRIYEQYF.

This sequence joins TRBV9 and TRBJ2-3, with D perhaps being TRBD1 or TRBD2 (5 bases each). Per the germline V gene, CDR1 is SGDLS and CDR2 is YYNGEE. The CDR3 totals 13 residues. The V gene lost 4 bases and the J gene lost 4 bases, with 10 bases spanning the gap. This chain's CDR3 is CASSPPGPDTQYF. CDR3 bases: TGTGCCAGCAGCCCTCCGGGGCCAGATACGCAGTATTTT.

The chain has TRBV7-3 and TRBJ2-1; D ambiguous. Deletions cut 5 bases from V and 3 bases from J, with 17 bases between. Germline CDR1 and CDR2: SGHTA and FQGTGA. The CDR3 extends over 16 amino acids. The CDR3 DNA reads as TGTGCCAGCAGCCTCCGGCCGGCGGCTAGCTACAATGAGCAGTTCTTC. The encoded protein is CASSLRPAASYNEQFF.

This chain uses TRBV6-1 with TRBJ2-7; possibly TRBD1 for D (5 bases). The germline V gene has CDR1 MNHNS and CDR2 SASEGT. Deletions cut 6 bases from V and 2 bases from J, with 14 bases between. This CDR3 spans 14 amino acids. As DNA, the CDR3 is TGTGCCAGCAGGGACACCCGCCCCCCCTACGAGCAGTACTTC. This codes for CASRDTRPPYEQYF.

The chain carries TRBV7-9 and TRBJ2-7, with 7 bases fitting TRBD1. Losses at the gene ends were 1 base for V and 2 bases for J; bases not matched to a gene: 8. Looked up from germline, CDR1 is SEHNR and CDR2 is FQNEAQ (reference sequence). The CDR3 is 16 residues long. The CDR3 region is CASSLGQGEKAYEQYF. As DNA, the CDR3 is TGTGCCAGCAGCTTAGGACAGGGAGAAAAAGCCTACGAGCAGTACTTC.

The chain combines TRBV27 with TRBJ2-5; D perhaps matches TRBD1 (6 bases). Germline loops: CDR1 MNHEY, CDR2 SMNVEV (reference sequence). Trimming removed 5 bases from V and 1 base from J, with 11 bases in between. The CDR3 totals 14 residues. The CDR3 loop is CASSPRTVQETQYF. For the CDR3, the DNA is TGTGCCAGCAGTCCGCGGACAGTCCAAGAGACCCAGTACTTC.

CDR3 residues: CASSFDITASAEMYEQYF. CDR3 coding DNA: TGTGCCAGCAGCTTCGACATAACTGCCTCGGCGGAGATGTACGAGCAGTACTTC. The chain is built from TRBV11-2 and TRBJ2-7, with D hard to call. Trimming took 3 bases from V and 4 from J, leaving 25 bases between them. The CDR3 consists of 18 residues. CDR1 and CDR2 from the germline V gene are SGHAT and FQNNGV.

The rearrangement links TRBV11-2 to TRBJ1-2; D might be TRBD1 (6 bases). The CDR3 runs to 16 residues. Germline V gene data show CDR1 as SGHAT and CDR2 as FQNNGV. Trimming shortened V by 0 bases and J by 4 bases, and 15 bases separated the two germline ends. CDR3 coding DNA: TGTGCCAGCAGCTTAGATCCCCGGGGGCTACGCTATGGCTACACCTTC. Translated, it gives CASSLDPRGLRYGYTF. The complete variable domain, with remaining parts taken from reference TRBV11-2 and TRBJ1-2, reads EAGVAQSPRYKIIEKRQSVAFWCNPISGHATLYWYQQILGQGPKLLIQFQNNGVVDDSQLPKDRFSAERLKGVDSTLKIQPAKLEDSAVYLCASSLDPRGLRYGYTFGSGTRLTVV.

The chain has TRBV14 and TRBJ1-1; D is perhaps TRBD1 (5 bases). The CDR3 contains 15 residues. Germline CDR1 is SGHDN and CDR2 is FVKESK. The ends were cut back, 4 bases at V and 4 bases at J, with 16 bases in the middle. The CDR3 DNA is TGTGCCAGCAGCCGCGACAGCAGGGTTAGCACTGAAGCTTTCTTT. This codes for CASSRDSRVSTEAFF.